This is a list of T cell receptor beta chains from one sample in a study of technical replicates of blood from several donors. Sequenced by immunoSEQ multiplex PCR; TCRdb stores in-frame clones only, minus some. The sample holds more than 75,000 clones, less than 95% seen once. Source material: T cells isolated from PBMCs. These TCRs come from a human donor in good health. Each CDR3 is given with its conserved first and last residue. D genes are given only for firm matches. A clone size is listed for some rows: how often the clone was seen (once, few, many), or a class if it is expanded.

.,TRBV2,.,TRBJ2-7,CATNQGIGQYF,TGTGCCACGAATCAGGGAATCGGGCAGTACTTC
.,TRBV27,.,TRBJ1-2,CASSPTDYDGYTF,TGTGCCAGCAGTCCGACAGATTATGACGGCTACACCTTC
.,TRBV6-5,.,TRBJ1-1,CASSPRGGLTEAFF,TGTGCCAGCAGCCCCCGGGGGGGGCTCACTGAAGCTTTCTTT
.,TRBV6-5,TRBD1,TRBJ1-2,CASRRDREGGGYTF,TGTGCCAGCAGACGGGACAGGGAGGGCGGCGGCTACACCTTC
.,TRBV7-9,.,TRBJ2-2,CASSLMTAGELFF,TGTGCCAGCAGCTTAATGACAGCCGGGGAGCTGTTTTTT
.,TRBV28,TRBD2,TRBJ2-3,CASSSPLAGTSTDTQYF,TGTGCCAGCAGTTCCCCTCTAGCGGGAACTAGCACAGATACGCAGTATTTT
once,TRBV27,TRBD2,TRBJ2-7,CASSSPGTSGRSTYEQYF,TGTGCCAGCAGTTCACCCGGGACTAGCGGGAGGAGCACCTACGAGCAGTACTTC
.,TRBV27,TRBD1,TRBJ1-2,CASSEDRDRALYGYTF,TGTGCCAGCAGCGAAGACCGGGACAGAGCACTCTATGGCTACACCTTC
.,TRBV11-2,.,TRBJ1-1,CASSLVEQATEAFF,TGTGCCAGCAGCTTAGTTGAACAGGCGACAGAAGCTTTCTTT
.,TRBV15,TRBD1,TRBJ1-2,CATSRDWGQGGYTF,TGTGCCACCAGCAGAGATTGGGGACAGGGTGGCTACACCTTC
.,TRBV30,.,TRBJ1-2,CAWRVAEYGYTF,TGTGCCTGGAGGGTCGCGGAGTATGGCTACACCTTC
.,TRBV5-1,.,TRBJ1-1,CASSFGANTEAFF,TGCGCCAGCAGCTTTGGGGCGAACACTGAAGCTTTCTTT
once,TRBV7-8,.,TRBJ2-7,CASSLARVDYEQYF,TGTGCCAGCAGCTTAGCGCGGGTCGACTACGAGCAGTACTTC
.,TRBV9,TRBD1,TRBJ2-2,CASSPWDRGNTGELFF,TGTGCCAGCAGCCCATGGGACAGGGGGAACACCGGGGAGCTGTTTTTT
.,TRBV2,TRBD1,TRBJ1-3,CASSDQGAPISGNTIYF,TGTGCCAGCAGTGATCAGGGGGCCCCAATCTCTGGAAACACCATATATTTT
.,TRBV5-1,.,TRBJ2-1,CASSLLVTDNEQFF,TGCGCCAGCAGCCTACTAGTCACTGACAATGAGCAGTTCTTC
.,TRBV4-3,TRBD2,TRBJ2-1,CASSQARYREVYNEQFF,TGCGCCAGCAGCCAAGCTAGGTACCGGGAGGTCTACAATGAGCAGTTCTTC
.,TRBV5-1,TRBD1,TRBJ1-3,CASSFRDRGYESSGNTIYF,TGCGCCAGCAGCTTCCGGGACAGGGGTTACGAGAGCTCTGGAAACACCATATATTTT
.,TRBV30,.,TRBJ2-7,CAWTSGYEQYF,TGTGCCTGGACTTCAGGATACGAGCAGTACTTC
.,TRBV11-2,TRBD1,TRBJ2-7,CASSLKWDRLDEQYF,TGTGCCAGCAGCTTAAAATGGGACAGGCTCGACGAGCAGTACTTC
.,TRBV27,.,TRBJ1-1,CASSLGRGTEAFF,TGTGCCAGCAGTTTAGGCAGGGGCACTGAAGCTTTCTTT
.,TRBV14,.,TRBJ2-7,CASSQDHSYEQYF,TGTGCCAGCAGCCAAGATCATAGCTACGAGCAGTACTTC
once,TRBV5-1,.,TRBJ2-1,CASSLDREYFEQFF,TGCGCCAGCAGCTTGGACAGGGAATACTTTGAGCAGTTCTTC
.,TRBV5-1,.,TRBJ2-1,CASSLATYNEQFF,TGCGCCAGCAGCTTGGCTACTTACAATGAGCAGTTCTTC
.,TRBV6-1,TRBD2,TRBJ2-7,CASSEGLAGGPYEQYF,TGTGCCAGCAGTGAAGGGCTAGCGGGAGGCCCCTACGAGCAGTACTTC
once,TRBV27,TRBD1,TRBJ2-3,CASSIDRGTDTQYF,TGTGCCAGCAGTATAGACAGGGGAACAGATACGCAGTATTTT
.,TRBV18,.,TRBJ1-2,CASSLSTESNYGYTF,TGTGCCAGCTCATTATCGACGGAGTCTAACTATGGCTACACCTTC
.,TRBV27,TRBD1,TRBJ2-7,CASSRVGTGMHEQYF,TGTGCCAGCAGTCGCGTCGGGACAGGGATGCACGAGCAGTACTTC
.,TRBV9,TRBD1,TRBJ2-1,CASSFFPGGSYNEQFF,TGTGCCAGCAGTTTTTTCCCAGGGGGCTCCTACAATGAGCAGTTCTTC
once,TRBV7-8,.,TRBJ2-1,CASSLGVLYNEQFF,TGTGCCAGCAGCTTAGGAGTGTTGTACAATGAGCAGTTCTTC
.,TRBV7-9,.,TRBJ1-1,CASSFGDTEAFF,TGTGCCAGCAGCTTCGGAGACACTGAAGCTTTCTTT
few,TRBV29-1,TRBD1,TRBJ2-7,CSATGTEQYF,TGCAGCGCGACAGGGACCGAGCAGTACTTC
.,TRBV10-2,.,TRBJ1-5,CASRQGSNQPQHF,TGCGCCAGCAGACAGGGTTCAAATCAGCCCCAGCATTTT
.,TRBV27,.,TRBJ1-1,CATQGYNTEAFF,TGTGCCACCCAGGGATATAACACTGAAGCTTTCTTT
.,TRBV5-1,TRBD2,TRBJ2-2,CASSSLAGITGELFF,TGCGCCAGCAGTTCCCTAGCGGGAATCACCGGGGAGCTGTTTTTT
.,TRBV6-5,TRBD2,TRBJ2-3,CASRISGRATDTQYF,TGTGCCAGCAGAATAAGCGGGAGGGCGACAGATACGCAGTATTTT
.,TRBV5-4,TRBD2,TRBJ2-5,CASSLGGTSALKETQYF,TGTGCCAGCAGCTTGGGCGGGACTAGCGCCCTAAAAGAGACCCAGTACTTC
.,TRBV6-5,.,TRBJ1-2,CASRGATNGYTF,TGTGCCAGCAGGGGGGCCACCAATGGCTACACCTTC
.,TRBV29-1,TRBD1,TRBJ2-7,CSVGQGNEQYF,TGCAGCGTTGGACAGGGGAACGAGCAGTACTTC
.,TRBV6-5,.,TRBJ1-1,CASTRGISEAFF,TGTGCCTCCACGAGGGGGATCTCTGAAGCTTTCTTT